The sequence of this TCR beta chain was determined in a study of metastatic and nonmetastatic thyroid tumors. About the study: Repertoires of blood and of tissue (tumor or nodule) from malignant and benign thyroid patients were compared.

This clone was found many times. Patients were all untreated before their thyroid surgery. TCRdb reanalyzed the PCR reads via MiXCR. The sample lists about 30,000 clones, roughly 30% occurring once. CDR1 and CDR2 from the germline V gene are SGHVS and FQNEAQ. V gave up 5 bases and J gave up 2 bases, with 11 bases separating them. CDR3 length: 14 residues. Sequences were obtained from blood. This TCR came from a female donor with papillary thyroid cancer or a benign thyroid nodule (not recorded which). Some clones in this sample may be carry-over from other donors' samples. V is TRBV7-8 and J is TRBJ2-3, with D perhaps matching TRBD1 (6 bases). Written as DNA, the CDR3 is TGTGCCAGCAGCACCCGGGACAACACAGATACGCAGTATTTT. It codes for CASSTRDNTDTQYF.